In this sample, the clone carrying this TCR beta chain turned up a few times. These data originate in a study of blood T cell repertoires in COVID-19. In the study's own analysis: Cell counts per sample came from amplifying reference gene primers. Clones were sequenced by immunoSEQ multiplex PCR, and TCRdb holds only the in-frame ones, with some missing. The V and J calls and clone size were taken over from that table, and D and trimming were inferred from the DNA. Of 200,000 to 250,000 clones listed, approximately 82% are singletons. The sequence was obtained from an elderly woman with acute or convalescent COVID-19. Material: peripheral blood.

The CDR3 bases are TGTGCCAGTAGTATGCTCTTGACAGTTAGCAATCAGCCCCAGCATTTT. It specifies CASSMLLTVSNQPQHF. The chain is built from TRBV19 and TRBJ1-5, with a possible D match to TRBD1 (5 bases). CDR3 length: 16 residues. Trimming took 3 bases from V and 0 from J, leaving 12 bases between them. Germline assignment: CDR1 LNHDA and CDR2 SQIVND (reference sequence). The whole variable domain, filled in from reference TRBV19 and TRBJ1-5, reads DGGITQSPKYLFRKEGQNVTLSCEQNLNHDAMYWYRQDPGQGLRLIYYSQIVNDFQKGDIAEGYSVSREKKESFPLTVTSAQKNPTAFYLCASSMLLTVSNQPQHFGDGTRLSIL.